These 32 T cell receptor beta chains were sequenced from one sample in a study of identifying expanded T cells in peripheral blood. Generated by immunoSEQ multiplex PCR, the TCRdb table keeps only in-frame clones and is missing some. The sample records about 91,000 clones, around nine tenths being singletons. The sample taken for sequencing was blood. These receptors were taken from a person aged 18 to 75 in good health.

This clone was seen a few times. The chain recombines TRBV5-4 with TRBJ1-2, with D uncertain. CDR1 is SGHNT, CDR2 YYREEE, per germline (reference sequence). CDR3 size: 13 residues. V lost 6 bases and J lost 2, with 11 bases in between. As DNA, the CDR3 is TGTGCCAGCAATGGCGAAGGGAACTATGGCTACACCTTC. It specifies CASNGEGNYGYTF.

J is TRBJ2-3 and V is TRBV2; D is undetermined. The CDR3 contains 12 residues. V lost 5 bases, J lost 6 bases, and 9 bases lay in between. CDR1 and CDR2 from the germline V gene are SNHLY and FYNNEI. As DNA, the CDR3 is TGTGCCAGCAGTCCGGCTGTCGATACGCAGTATTTT. It yields the protein CASSPAVDTQYF.

The chain uses TRBV5-1 and TRBJ2-5; 8 bases align to TRBD2. V lost 1 base to trimming and J lost 4 bases; unmatched junction nucleotides: 9. This CDR3 is built from 16 residues. Germline CDR1 is SGHRS and CDR2 is YFSETQ. DNA for the CDR3: TGCGCCAGCAGCTTGTCGGGACTAGAGGGTTTAGAGACCCAGTACTTC. Translating gives CASSLSGLEGLETQYF. The entire variable domain, with the rest obtained from reference TRBV5-1 and TRBJ2-5, is as follows: KAGVTQTPRYLIKTRGQQVTLSCSPISGHRSVSWYQQTPGQGLQFLFEYFSETQRNKGNFPGRFSGRQFSNSRSEMNVSTLELGDSALYLCASSLSGLEGLETQYFGPGTRLLVL.

The J gene is TRBJ1-1, the V gene TRBV29-1; possibly TRBD1 for D (5 bases). Trimming cost V 6 bases and J 7 bases, with 9 bases left between them. This CDR3 has 10 residues. Per the germline V gene, CDR1 is SQVTM and CDR2 is ANQGSEA. The CDR3 here is CSVADSEAFF. As DNA, the CDR3 is TGCAGCGTGGCCGACAGTGAAGCTTTCTTT.

This clone was seen only once. The chain combines TRBV4-2 with TRBJ1-4, with D perhaps TRBD1 (6 bases). The V end was cut by 3 bases, the J end by 6 bases, with 14 bases between. There are 15 residues in the CDR3. CDR1 LGHNA and CDR2 YNFKEQ come from the germline V gene. The CDR3 region has the DNA TGTGCCAGCAGCCAGAGGGGGGCGTCGGATGAAAAACTGTTTTTT. This encodes CASSQRGASDEKLFF.

The V call is TRBV5-1, the J call TRBJ2-3, with 12 bases lining up with TRBD2. The CDR3 is 16 amino acids. CDR1 and CDR2 from the germline V gene are SGHRS and YFSETQ. J was trimmed by 2 bases and V by 4 bases; bases with no gene match: 5. The CDR3 DNA is TGCGCCAGCAGCACTGCTAGCGGGGGGGACACAGATACGCAGTATTTT. Translated, it gives CASSTASGGDTDTQYF. Full variable domain (missing parts from reference TRBV5-1 and TRBJ2-3): KAGVTQTPRYLIKTRGQQVTLSCSPISGHRSVSWYQQTPGQGLQFLFEYFSETQRNKGNFPGRFSGRQFSNSRSEMNVSTLELGDSALYLCASSTASGGDTDTQYFGPGTRLTVL.

This chain uses TRBV6-1 with TRBJ2-5, with D unclear. V gave up 2 bases and J gave up 5 bases, with 6 bases separating them. This CDR3 contains 12 residues. Germline V CDR1 and CDR2: MNHNS, SASEGT. CDR3 sequence (DNA): TGTGCCAGCAGTGAAAGTCTTGAGACCCAGTACTTC. Residues: CASSESLETQYF.

This clone has just a few counts. The CDR3 DNA follows: TGTGCCAGCTCACCAGACCTCTCCTACGAGCAGTACTTC. It specifies CASSPDLSYEQYF. V usage is TRBV18 and J usage is TRBJ2-7, with D unclear. V was trimmed by 2 bases and J by 0 bases, leaving 5 bases between them. CDR1 and CDR2 (germline): KGHSH, LQKENI. The length of the CDR3 is 13 residues.

This clone was seen only once. A much larger clone sits a single nucleotide away, making a read error possible. Different DNA sequences within this sample yield the same CDR3. V is TRBV2 and J is TRBJ2-7; D not resolved. Germline assignment: CDR1 SNHLY and CDR2 FYNNEI. CDR3 length equals 12 residues. V lost 4 bases, J lost 0 bases, and 4 bases lay in between. Here the CDR3 reads CASSVASYEQYF. DNA for the CDR3: TGTGCCAGCAGTGTGGCCTCCTACGAGCAGTACTTC. Full variable domain (remainder filled in from reference TRBV2 and TRBJ2-7): EPEVTQTPSHQVTQMGQEVILRCVPISNHLYFYWYRQILGQKVEFLVSFYNNEISEKSEIFDDQFSVERPDGSNFTLKIRSTKLEDSAMYFCASSVASYEQYFGPGTRLTVT.

This clone was counted ten times or more. V gene TRBV7-3 combines with J gene TRBJ2-3; either TRBD1 or TRBD2 may supply D (5 bases each). The germline V gene has CDR1 SGHTA and CDR2 FQGTGA. The CDR3 contains 15 residues. Deletions cut 2 bases from V and 2 bases from J, with 11 bases between. The CDR3 spells CASSLGGTLTDTQYF. The DNA of the CDR3 is TGTGCCAGCAGCTTAGGGGGAACCCTCACAGATACGCAGTATTTT.

The chain employs TRBV2 and TRBJ1-6; D is ambiguous. The length of the CDR3 is 16 residues. Germline assignment: CDR1 SNHLY and CDR2 FYNNEI. V lost 7 bases and J lost 0, with 13 bases in between. The CDR3 nucleotides are TGTGCCAGCAATCGTGGAGTGAGCTCCTATAATTCACCCCTCCACTTT. Translated, it gives CASNRGVSSYNSPLHF.

The J gene is TRBJ1-5, the V gene TRBV9; a possible D gene is TRBD1 (5 bases). The germline V gene encodes CDR1 SGDLS and CDR2 YYNGEE. The length of the CDR3 is 15 residues. Trimming removed 0 bases at V and 1 base at J, with 8 bases between. CDR3 region: CASSVGWGSNQPQHF. CDR3 in DNA: TGTGCCAGCAGCGTAGGTTGGGGCAGCAATCAGCCCCAGCATTTT.

A single count supports this clone. The CDR3 DNA sequence: TGTGCCAGCAGTGATCTACTAGCGGGCCAAGAGACCCAGTACTTC. Residues: CASSDLLAGQETQYF. The rearrangement links TRBV2 to TRBJ2-5; 9 bases fit TRBD2. The V segment lost 3 bases and the J segment 1 base; nucleotides outside the gene matches: 3. Germline CDR1 reads SNHLY; CDR2 reads FYNNEI. CDR3 length: 15 residues.

The rearrangement joins TRBV7-8 to TRBJ2-3; D gene uncertain. Trimming stripped 4 bases from V and 0 bases from J, with 17 bases between. Germline V lookup: CDR1 SGHVS, CDR2 FQNEAQ. CDR3 length: 17 amino acids. The CDR3 protein is CASSSDLLGGSTDTQYF. DNA of the CDR3: TGTGCCAGCAGCTCCGATCTTCTGGGCGGTAGCACAGATACGCAGTATTTT. The whole variable domain, remainder taken from reference TRBV7-8 and TRBJ2-3, is GAGVSQSPRYKVAKRGQDVALRCDPISGHVSLFWYQQALGQGPEFLTYFQNEAQLDKSGLPSDRFFAERPEGSVSTLKIQRTQQEDSAVYLCASSSDLLGGSTDTQYFGPGTRLTVL.

The chain combines TRBV10-3 with TRBJ2-1, with 7 bases identical to TRBD2. CDR1 ENHRY and CDR2 SYGVKD come from the germline V gene. This CDR3 is built from 15 residues. The J segment lost 5 bases and the V segment lost 5 bases, leaving 9 bases of the junction unmatched. The CDR3 reads CAISSSGTINNEQFF. The CDR3 bases are TGTGCCATCAGTTCGTCCGGGACTATCAACAATGAGCAGTTCTTC.

CDR3 DNA: TGTGCCAGCAGTTACTTCGACGAGCAGTACTTC. Translation: CASSYFDEQYF. The genes are TRBV27 and TRBJ2-7, with D unclear. The germline V gene has CDR1 MNHEY and CDR2 SMNVEV (reference sequence). V was clipped by 4 bases and J by 5 bases, with 6 bases between them. This CDR3 has 11 amino acids.

The chain combines TRBV23-1 with TRBJ1-2, with a weak D call TRBD1 (5 bases). TRBV23-1 has ORF status, its function being uncertain. This CDR3 is 15 amino acids long. Trimming took 1 base from V and 8 from J, leaving 17 bases between them. CDR3 residues: CASSQWPGKGDGYTF. In nucleotides, the CDR3 is TGCGCCAGCAGTCAATGGCCAGGGAAAGGCGACGGCTACACCTTC.

The genes are TRBV7-2 and TRBJ1-3; TRBD1 is a possible D gene (5 bases). The CDR3 sequence is 15 residues long. Germline assignment: CDR1 SGHTA and CDR2 FQGNSA. Trimming left V 5 bases short and J 10 bases short, with 21 bases between. The CDR3 nucleotides are TGTGCCAGCAGCAGTATGGGGACGGGCGGAAGAACCATATATTTT. Protein: CASSSMGTGGRTIYF. Combining the CDR3 with reference TRBV7-2 and TRBJ1-3 gives the whole variable domain GAGVSQSPSNKVTEKGKDVELRCDPISGHTALYWYRQSLGQGLEFLIYFQGNSAPDKSGLPSDRFSAERTGGSVSTLTIQRTQQEDSAVYLCASSSMGTGGRTIYFGEGSWLTVV.

V and J are TRBV9 and TRBJ2-2, with 8 bases aligning to TRBD2. Trimming removed 6 bases from V and 1 base from J; junction bases left unmatched: 5. Per the germline V gene, CDR1 is SGDLS and CDR2 is YYNGEE. CDR3 length: 15 residues. The CDR3 nucleotides are TGTGCCAGCACGAGCCTAGCGGGGAACACCGGGGAGCTGTTTTTT. It specifies CASTSLAGNTGELFF.

This chain uses TRBV18 with TRBJ1-1, with TRBD1 matching over 7 bases. The CDR3 has 14 amino acids. V was clipped by 3 bases and J by 4 bases; unmatched bases: 5. From germline, CDR1 is KGHSH and CDR2 LQKENI. CDR3 sequence: CASSPEQGSTEAFF. As DNA, the CDR3 is TGTGCCAGCTCACCGGAACAGGGGAGCACTGAAGCTTTCTTT.

The V call is TRBV28, the J call TRBJ1-1; D remains ambiguous. Trimming removed 5 bases at V and 1 base at J, with 17 bases between. From germline, CDR1 is MDHEN and CDR2 SYDVKM. The CDR3 has 16 amino acids. CDR3 DNA: TGTGCCAGCAGTCCCATTTCGAGTCAGACGAACACTGAAGCTTTCTTT. Its protein product is CASSPISSQTNTEAFF.

This chain joins TRBV5-1 and TRBJ1-3; TRBD1 matches 9 bases. Germline V gene sequence: CDR1 SGHRS, CDR2 YFSETQ. J lost 4 bases, V lost 1 base, and 6 bases had no gene match. The CDR3 has 16 amino acids. In DNA form, the CDR3 reads TGCGCCAGCAGCTTGTCAGGGACAGGGCGCGGAAACACCATATATTTT. Protein sequence: CASSLSGTGRGNTIYF.

This clone was seen only once. For the CDR3, the DNA is TGTGCCAGCAGCCGCAGGGACAGATTGGTCTACGAGCAGTACTTC. It is translated as CASSRRDRLVYEQYF. The J gene is TRBJ2-7, the V gene TRBV5-8, with TRBD1 matching 7 bases. V shed 4 bases, J shed 3 bases, and the junction held 10 bases outside the gene matches. In germline, CDR1 is SGHTS, CDR2 YDEGEE. The CDR3 loop spans 15 amino acids.

This clone was picked up one time. The rearrangement links TRBV29-1 to TRBJ2-5; 8 positions agree with TRBD1. The CDR3 length is 12 residues. Germline CDR1 reads SQVTM; CDR2 reads ANQGSEA. V was clipped by 7 bases and J by 3 bases; unmatched bases: 4. CDR3 in amino acids: CSARTGKETQYF. The DNA of the CDR3 is TGCAGCGCTCGGACAGGGAAAGAGACCCAGTACTTC.

V usage is TRBV5-6 and J usage is TRBJ2-3, with 13 bases aligning to TRBD2. Germline V gives CDR1 SGHDT, CDR2 YYEEEE. CDR3 length: 16 amino acids. Unmatched junction bases numbered 2, after V lost 4 bases and J lost 0 bases. The DNA for the CDR3 is TGTGCCAGCAGCCCGGGACTAGCGGGAAGCACAGATACGCAGTATTTT. Translated, it gives CASSPGLAGSTDTQYF.

This rearrangement joins TRBV7-2 to TRBJ2-7; 8 bases align to TRBD1. J was trimmed by 6 bases and V by 5 bases; bases with no gene match: 12. Germline V gives CDR1 SGHTA, CDR2 FQGNSA. This CDR3 contains 15 residues. The CDR3 loop reads CASSNPDRELGEQYF. The CDR3 coding sequence is TGTGCCAGCAGCAACCCGGACAGGGAATTAGGCGAGCAGTACTTC.

This rearrangement joins TRBV11-3 to TRBJ2-1; TRBD2 agrees at 14 bases. The germline gives CDR1 SGHNT, CDR2 YENEEA. This CDR3 has 17 amino acids. V shed 5 bases and J 4 bases; nucleotides not matched to a gene: 7. CDR3 loop: CASSQGLAGVSYNEQFF. In DNA form, the CDR3 reads TGTGCCAGCAGCCAGGGACTAGCGGGAGTAAGTTACAATGAGCAGTTCTTC.

The rearrangement joins TRBV19 to TRBJ2-1; D is undetermined. The germline gives CDR1 LNHDA, CDR2 SQIVND (reference sequence). There are 13 residues in the CDR3. V dropped 3 bases and J dropped 7 bases, with 10 bases sitting between them. The CDR3 coding sequence is TGTGCCAGTAGTATTTCGGAAAATAATGAGCAGTTCTTC. Translation gives CASSISENNEQFF.

This clone was seen only once. The chain is built from TRBV5-1 and TRBJ2-3; TRBD1 aligns across 9 bases. Germline values: CDR1 SGHRS, CDR2 YFSETQ. V shed 3 bases, J shed 3 bases, and the junction held 5 bases outside the gene matches. The CDR3 extends over 15 amino acids. The CDR3 reads CASSSGQGGTDTQYF. The CDR3, as DNA: TGCGCCAGCAGCTCGGGACAGGGAGGTACAGATACGCAGTATTTT.

This clone has only a few counts. The CDR3 DNA is TGTGCCAGCAGCGTAGGGGGGGCGCAAGATACGCAGTATTTT. As protein: CASSVGGAQDTQYF. The chain joins TRBV9 to TRBJ2-3; D is perhaps TRBD1 or TRBD2 (6 bases each). CDR3 size: 14 residues. V was cut by 0 bases and J by 5 bases, with 10 bases left in between. CDR1 and CDR2 from the germline V gene are SGDLS and YYNGEE.

The chain joins TRBV7-2 to TRBJ2-7; TRBD2 is a possible D gene (6 bases). This CDR3 spans 16 amino acids. The V end was cut by 5 bases, the J end by 2 bases, with 19 bases between. Germline loops: CDR1 SGHTA, CDR2 FQGNSA. The CDR3 DNA sequence: TGTGCCAGCAGCAGCCACGCGGGACGGATAACCTACGAGCAGTACTTC. The encoded protein is CASSSHAGRITYEQYF.

In its sample, this clone was seen once. V is TRBV29-1 and J is TRBJ2-3; 10 bases align to TRBD2. The CDR3 extends over 18 amino acids. Germline CDR1 is SQVTM and CDR2 is ANQGSEA. V was clipped by 1 base and J by 1 base; unmatched bases: 11. The CDR3 here is CSVEVGGLAVLRTDTQYF. DNA for the CDR3: TGCAGCGTTGAAGTTGGCGGACTAGCGGTCCTTCGCACAGATACGCAGTATTTT.